Presented here are 11 T cell receptor beta chains from one specimen sequenced in a study of cytomegalovirus exposure and HLA in healthy donors. The PCR used 60 Vbeta and 13 Jbeta primers. The assay was immunoSEQ multiplex PCR, and TCRdb's table has in-frame clones only and misses some. The sample contains 80,000 to 100,000 clones, about 80% of which appear only once. The sequenced material came from PBMCs. These receptor sequences come from a young man in good health and CMV-seronegative.

Points on this clone: The same CDR3 can be traced to other DNA sequences in this sample. V usage is TRBV19 and J usage is TRBJ1-1, with TRBD1 matching 7 bases. The germline V gene has CDR1 LNHDA and CDR2 SQIVND (reference sequence). There are 13 residues in the CDR3. J lost 5 bases, V lost 5 bases, and 5 bases had no gene match. The CDR3 DNA is TGTGCCAGTAGTTTTACACAGGGGACTGAAGCTTTCTTT. Its translation is CASSFTQGTEAFF.

The gene calls are TRBV9 and TRBJ1-1; D ambiguous. This CDR3 is 15 amino acids long. Trimming left V 0 bases short and J 1 base short, with 10 bases between. The germline CDR1 and CDR2 sequences are SGDLS and YYNGEE. The CDR3 region is CASSVGPGGNTEAFF. For the CDR3, the DNA is TGTGCCAGCAGCGTAGGACCAGGAGGGAACACTGAAGCTTTCTTT.

This clone came up once. The J gene is TRBJ2-1, the V gene TRBV4-3; D perhaps matches TRBD2 (5 bases). The CDR3 loop spans 14 amino acids. V was clipped by 0 bases and J by 7 bases, with 10 bases between them. Germline CDR1 reads LGHNA; CDR2 reads YSLEER. Here the CDR3 reads CASSQDTGYNEQFF. The DNA for the CDR3 is TGCGCCAGCAGCCAAGATACGGGGTATAATGAGCAGTTCTTC.

The chain joins TRBV5-1 to TRBJ2-1; TRBD2 matches at 15 bases. The CDR3 consists of 16 residues. Germline trimming cut 2 bases from V and 10 bases from J; bases unmatched to any gene: 7. In germline, CDR1 is SGHRS, CDR2 YFSETQ. For the CDR3, the DNA is TGCGCCAGCAGCTTACGGACTAGCGGGGGGGCACGGGAGCAGTTCTTC. Translating it yields CASSLRTSGGAREQFF.

The V gene is TRBV9, the J gene TRBJ2-1, with D possibly TRBD1 on 5 matching bases. V lost 0 bases, J lost 8 bases, and 15 bases lay in between. This CDR3 is built from 15 residues. The germline gives CDR1 SGDLS, CDR2 YYNGEE. The DNA of the CDR3 is TGTGCCAGCAGCGTAGAGGGAAAAGGGGCCGATGAGCAGTTCTTC. Protein: CASSVEGKGADEQFF.

The chain recombines TRBV6-5 with TRBJ2-1, with 14 bases that match TRBD2. The ends lost 1 base at V and 6 bases at J; junction bases unmatched: 2. Germline V gene lookup returns CDR1 MNHEY and CDR2 SVGAGI. The CDR3 is made up of 16 amino acids. The CDR3 loop reads CASSYLTSGGGNEQFF. CDR3 nucleotides: TGTGCCAGCAGTTACTTGACTAGCGGGGGGGGCAATGAGCAGTTCTTC.

CDR3: CASSLVPSSGETQYF. The CDR3, as DNA: TGTGCCAGCAGCTTAGTACCCTCTAGCGGCGAGACCCAGTACTTC. V and J are TRBV7-9 and TRBJ2-5, with TRBD2 matching over 7 bases. CDR1 and CDR2 from the germline V gene are SEHNR and FQNEAQ (reference sequence). The CDR3 consists of 15 residues. Unmatched junction bases numbered 7, after V lost 1 base and J lost 5 bases.

V is TRBV27 and J is TRBJ1-2; tentatively, D is TRBD1 (6 bases). The length of the CDR3 is 12 residues. Germline CDR1 MNHEY, CDR2 SMNVEV (reference sequence). Between the trimmed V and J ends, which lost 6 bases and 4 bases, there was a span of 9 bases. CDR3 region: CASRQGSYGYTF. The CDR3, as DNA: TGTGCCAGCAGGCAGGGGTCCTATGGCTACACCTTC.

This chain connects TRBV7-2 to TRBJ1-3; unclear D gene. Germline V gives CDR1 SGHTA, CDR2 FQGNSA. The CDR3 is 17 residues long. The V and J ends lost 1 base and 6 bases respectively, with 19 bases between them. The CDR3 DNA reads TGTGCCAGCAGCTTAGGTGTTTTCCGCGGGGAGACAAACACCATATATTTT. Translating gives CASSLGVFRGETNTIYF.

The chain has TRBV11-2 and TRBJ2-5; D might be TRBD1 (6 bases). V lost 4 bases and J lost 2, with 14 bases in between. CDR1 is SGHAT and CDR2 is FQNNGV in the germline V gene. The CDR3 totals 15 residues. CDR3 region: CASSWSLDRQETQYF. The CDR3 DNA is TGTGCCAGCAGCTGGAGTCTGGACAGACAAGAGACCCAGTACTTC.

The J gene is TRBJ2-7, the V gene TRBV19; tentative D call: TRBD1 (5 bases). This CDR3 region has 14 residues. Germline CDR1 and CDR2: LNHDA and SQIVND (reference sequence). Trimming removed 3 bases at V and 2 bases at J, with 11 bases between. The CDR3 DNA follows: TGTGCCAGTAGTATGGGTCAGGGTCCCTACGAGCAGTACTTC. The encoded protein is CASSMGQGPYEQYF.